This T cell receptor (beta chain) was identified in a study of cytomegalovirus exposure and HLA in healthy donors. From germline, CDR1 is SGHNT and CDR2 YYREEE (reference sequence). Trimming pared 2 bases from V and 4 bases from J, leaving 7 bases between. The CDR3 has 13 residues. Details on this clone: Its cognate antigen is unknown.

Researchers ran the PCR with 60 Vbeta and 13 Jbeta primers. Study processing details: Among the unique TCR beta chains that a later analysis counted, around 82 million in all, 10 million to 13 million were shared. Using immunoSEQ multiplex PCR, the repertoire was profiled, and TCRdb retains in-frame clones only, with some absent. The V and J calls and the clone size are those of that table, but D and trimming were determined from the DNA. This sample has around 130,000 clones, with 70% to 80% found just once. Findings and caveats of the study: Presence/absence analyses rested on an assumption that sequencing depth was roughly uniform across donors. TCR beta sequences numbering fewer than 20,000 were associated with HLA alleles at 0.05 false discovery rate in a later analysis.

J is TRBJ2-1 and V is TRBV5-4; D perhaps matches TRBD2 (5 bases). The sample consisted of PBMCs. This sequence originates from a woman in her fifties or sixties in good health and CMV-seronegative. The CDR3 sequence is CASSFGDYNEQFF. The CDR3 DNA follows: TGTGCCAGCAGCTTCGGGGATTACAATGAGCAGTTCTTC. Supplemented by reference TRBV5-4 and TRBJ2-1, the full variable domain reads ETGVTQSPTHLIKTRGQQVTLRCSSQSGHNTVSWYQQALGQGPQFIFQYYREEENGRGNFPPRFSGLQFPNYSSELNVNALELDDSALYLCASSFGDYNEQFFGPGTRLTVL.